Sequencing of this TCR beta chain was carried out in a study of control samples from healthy donors and cancer patients. The assay was immunoSEQ multiplex PCR, and TCRdb's table has in-frame clones only and misses some. The table records roughly 120,000 clones, roughly 90% of them present only once. CDR3 size: 15 residues. The V gene end was trimmed by 0 bases and the J gene end by 2 bases; junction bases not matched to a gene: 3. In germline, CDR1 is SNHLY, CDR2 FYNNEI. V gene TRBV2 combines with J gene TRBJ2-7, with 8 bases matching TRBD1. The receptor comes from a man aged 45-60 years in good health. The specimen sequenced was blood. CDR3 sequence reads: CASSEADRATYEQYF. CDR3 nucleotide sequence: TGTGCCAGCAGTGAAGCGGACAGGGCAACCTACGAGCAGTACTTC. Drawing the rest from reference TRBV2 and TRBJ2-7, the complete variable domain is EPEVTQTPSHQVTQMGQEVILRCVPISNHLYFYWYRQILGQKVEFLVSFYNNEISEKSEIFDDQFSVERPDGSNFTLKIRSTKLEDSAMYFCASSEADRATYEQYFGPGTRLTVT.